These 31 T cell receptor delta chains were sequenced from one sample in a study of gamma-delta T cells after stem cell transplantation. TCRdb called clones from the RT-PCR reads again using CATT. Counted here are approximately 1,900 delta-chain clones, about 33% occurring once; the ten biggest clones make up over 35%. Sequenced sample: gamma-delta T cells. Receptors originate from a human donor. It is not recorded whose cells these are; they may come from a transplant donor.

Relative to its sample, this clone is medium-sized. A far bigger clonotype differs at one base, so this is likely a read error. The same CDR3 also results from other DNA sequences found in this sample. The CDR3 loop is CACDPLLGDTRDTDKLIF. As DNA, the CDR3 is TGTGCCTGTGACCCGCTACTGGGGGATACGCGGGACACCGATAAACTCATCTTT. This rearrangement joins TRDV2 to TRDJ1, with 13 bases that match TRDD3. Germline lookup yields CDR1 GEAIGNYY and CDR2 EKD. V gave up 3 bases and J gave up 0 bases; unmatched junction bases: 9. The CDR3 has 18 residues.

By share, this clone counts as large. The CDR3: CACDTVGGGALSPIDTDKLIF. CDR3 DNA: TGTGCCTGTGACACCGTGGGAGGGGGGGCCCTCTCACCAATAGACACCGATAAACTCATCTTT. The chain employs TRDV2 and TRDJ1; D tentatively reads TRDD1 or TRDD3 (5 bases each). V was clipped by 0 bases and J by 0 bases, with 28 bases between them. CDR1 is GEAIGNYY and CDR2 is EKD in the germline V gene. This CDR3 region has 21 residues.

This clone was picked up a small number of times. TCRdb shows a much larger clone's protein in place of this DNA's translation, and the two differ at residue 6, likely through a read error; the protein shown is translated from the DNA. The chain is built from TRDV2 and TRDJ1; D is uncertain. V was clipped by 3 bases and J by 2 bases, with 15 bases between them. Germline CDR1 is GEAIGNYY and CDR2 is EKD. The CDR3 has 15 residues. The CDR3: CACDAPDGRTDKLIF. CDR3 DNA: TGTGCCTGTGACGCTCCTGACGGGAGGACCGATAAACTCATCTTT.

The chain has TRDV2 and TRDJ1; TRDD3 matches at 9 bases. The CDR3 length is 17 residues. The trim removed 3 bases at V and 4 bases at J, leaving 14 bases unmatched. Germline assignment: CDR1 GEAIGNYY and CDR2 EKD. CDR3 protein: CACDPLDRGYAGDKLIF. CDR3 DNA sequence: TGTGCCTGTGACCCCCTGGATCGGGGATACGCGGGCGATAAACTCATCTTT.

The chain links TRDV1 to TRDJ1; TRDD3 matches 10 bases. Germline assignment: CDR1 TSWWSYY and CDR2 QGS. The CDR3 is made up of 16 amino acids. Germline trimming cut 3 bases from V and 4 bases from J; bases unmatched to any gene: 8. The CDR3 is CALGELGGYDDDKLIF. CDR3 coding DNA: TGTGCTCTTGGGGAGCTAGGGGGATACGACGACGATAAACTCATCTTT.

As for this clone: Other DNA sequences within the sample encode an identical CDR3. The chain is built from TRDV1 and TRDJ2; the D is unclear. Germline CDR1 is TSWWSYY and CDR2 is QGS. CDR3 length: 17 residues. V was shortened by 6 bases and J by 0 bases, with 17 bases between the two germline ends. The CDR3 spells CALGVPAMRALTAQLFF. CDR3 coding DNA: TGTGCTCTTGGCGTTCCAGCCATGCGGGCTTTGACAGCACAACTCTTCTTT.

This clone is categorized as medium-sized (0.01 to 0.1%). This is likely an artifact of a read error, given a far larger clone one base away. The rearrangement uses TRDV2 and TRDJ1, with 12 positions matching TRDD3. Germline assignment: CDR1 GEAIGNYY and CDR2 EKD. The CDR3 has 16 residues. The CDR3 protein is CARDSLGDTNTDKLIF. Written as DNA, the CDR3 is TGTGCCCGTGACTCACTGGGGGATACCAACACCGATAAACTCATCTTT.

V is TRDV2 and J is TRDJ1, with D perhaps matching TRDD3 (5 bases). The V and J ends lost 3 bases and 1 base respectively, with 20 bases between them. CDR1 GEAIGNYY and CDR2 EKD come from the germline V gene. The CDR3 is made up of 17 amino acids. The CDR3 DNA reads TGTGCCTGTGACCCCTGGGCCGAATTGGGTACCACCGATAAACTCATCTTT. Its translation is CACDPWAELGTTDKLIF.

By sample share, this clone is medium-sized. In DNA, the CDR3 is TGTGCCTGTGACACCGTGGGTGTGGGGGATACGCGTGGACTCATCTTT. Amino acids: CACDTVGVGDTRGLIF. The genes are TRDV2 and TRDJ1; 11 bases align to TRDD3. J lost 10 bases, V lost 0 bases, and 12 bases had no gene match. The CDR3 runs to 16 residues. The germline V gene encodes CDR1 GEAIGNYY and CDR2 EKD.

This chain joins TRDV1 and TRDJ1; 7 nucleotides agree with TRDD2. The CDR3 totals 15 residues. V shed 0 bases, J shed 0 bases, and the junction held 1 base outside the gene matches. CDR1 and CDR2 (germline): TSWWSYY, QGS. CDR3 protein: CALGELSYYTDKLIF. In DNA form, the CDR3 reads TGTGCTCTTGGGGAACTTTCCTACTACACCGATAAACTCATCTTT.

This chain links TRDV2 with TRDJ1; 11 bases fit TRDD3. Germline V CDR1 and CDR2: GEAIGNYY, EKD. The CDR3 runs 20 residues. V dropped 5 bases and J dropped 2; count of bases not matched to a gene: 21. CDR3 residues: CACALPSSSWGIRYTDKLIF. The CDR3 region has the DNA TGTGCCTGTGCCCTCCCTTCCTCTTCATGGGGGATACGGTATACCGATAAACTCATCTTT.

For the CDR3, the DNA is TGTGCTCTTGGGTCGCTTCCTACGACGCCCCTCACCGATAAACTCATCTTT. Translation: CALGSLPTTPLTDKLIF. The chain couples TRDV1 to TRDJ1; 8 bases agree with TRDD2. Germline V gene sequence: CDR1 TSWWSYY, CDR2 QGS. This CDR3 contains 17 residues. V shed 5 bases, J shed 1 base, and the junction held 12 bases outside the gene matches.

V usage is TRDV1 and J usage is TRDJ1; D ambiguous. The CDR3 runs to 14 residues. The ends were cut back, 4 bases at V and 0 bases at J, with 9 bases in the middle. The V gene's germline CDR1 is TSWWSYY and CDR2 QGS. This CDR3 reads CALGGRGYTDKLIF. For the CDR3, the DNA is TGTGCTCTTGGGGGCCGGGGTTACACCGATAAACTCATCTTT.

By sample share, this clone is medium-sized. The V call is TRDV2, the J call TRDJ1, with 8 bases aligning to TRDD3. The CDR3 extends over 18 amino acids. J gave up 2 bases and V 0 bases, and 13 bases lay outside the gene matches. Germline assignment: CDR1 GEAIGNYY and CDR2 EKD. The CDR3 protein is CACDTLGTGGQATDKLIF. The CDR3 nucleotides read TGTGCCTGTGACACCCTCGGTACTGGGGGCCAGGCTACCGATAAACTCATCTTT.

This chain joins TRDV2 and TRDJ1; the match to TRDD3 covers 9 bases. Germline values: CDR1 GEAIGNYY, CDR2 EKD. This CDR3 spans 19 amino acids. V gave up 2 bases and J gave up 2 bases; unmatched junction bases: 17. CDR3 bases: TGTGCCTGTGACAGCATGAGCCCTACTACGGGGGATACTACCGATAAACTCATCTTT. It yields the protein CACDSMSPTTGDTTDKLIF.

In its sample, this clone was seen a few times. The chain couples TRDV1 to TRDJ1, with 8 bases that match TRDD3. CDR3 length: 20 residues. Germline lookup yields CDR1 TSWWSYY and CDR2 QGS. The V gene end was trimmed by 6 bases and the J gene end by 1 base; junction bases not matched to a gene: 22. The CDR3 DNA follows: TGTGCTCTTGGAGGCTCACACCCGCTTACTGGGGGGCGCCTCACCGATAAACTCATCTTT. It translates to CALGGSHPLTGGRLTDKLIF.

J is TRDJ1 and V is TRDV1; D uncertain. CDR3 length equals 18 residues. Germline V CDR1 and CDR2: TSWWSYY, QGS. V was cut by 0 bases and J by 0 bases, with 17 bases left in between. The DNA of the CDR3 is TGTGCTCTTGGGGAACTGGGGTACCGACTTTTGTACACCGATAAACTCATCTTT. It yields the protein CALGELGYRLLYTDKLIF.

This clone appeared a few times. The TCRdb protein, from a much larger clone, departs from this DNA's translation at residue 17, likely by read error; the protein shown derives from the DNA. The chain joins TRDV2 to TRDJ1; TRDD2 or TRDD3 may be the D gene (8 bases each). The CDR3 consists of 22 residues. The ends were cut back, 1 base at V and 4 bases at J, with 36 bases in the middle. From germline, CDR1 is GEAIGNYY and CDR2 EKD. The CDR3 DNA is TGTGCCTGTGACACTCTTCCTACGGGGCCTGGGGGACCCCCGACCGACATCGATAAACTCATCTTT. Its protein is CACDTLPTGPGGPPTDIDKLIF.

The V and J genes are TRDV1 and TRDJ1, with D unclear. Germline V gene data show CDR1 as TSWWSYY and CDR2 as QGS. This CDR3 region has 16 residues. V was trimmed by 2 bases and J by 0 bases, leaving 13 bases between them. The CDR3 nucleotides are TGTGCTCTTGGGGAAGACATGCGGGGTGACACCGATAAACTCATCTTT. Translating gives CALGEDMRGDTDKLIF.

This clone has just a few counts. The genes are TRDV2 and TRDJ1; D gene uncertain. Per the germline V gene, CDR1 is GEAIGNYY and CDR2 is EKD. This CDR3 region has 14 residues. The germline V and J ends were trimmed by 1 base and 4 bases, with 12 bases remaining between them. CDR3 amino acids: CACDTLEKNDKLIF. CDR3 coding DNA: TGTGCCTGTGACACGCTGGAGAAAAACGATAAACTCATCTTT.

Worth noting for this clone: This likely traces to a read error, being one base from a far larger clone. The gene calls are TRDV2 and TRDJ3; the match to TRDD3 covers 9 bases. Per the germline V gene, CDR1 is GEAIGNYY and CDR2 is EKD. The CDR3 is made up of 19 amino acids. The CDR3 nucleotides are TGTGCCCGTGACAACTGGGGGACACCTGGGTCCTGGGACACCCGACAGATGTTTTTC. The encoded protein is CARDNWGTPGSWDTRQMFF.

The chain carries TRDV1 and TRDJ1; 12 bases agree with TRDD3. The CDR3 loop spans 23 amino acids. Trimming took 0 bases from V and 5 from J; bases not matched to a gene: 25. In germline, CDR1 is TSWWSYY, CDR2 QGS. DNA for the CDR3: TGTGCTCTTGGGGAACTGAACCTTCCTACGTACCCTCTGGGGGATACGCTGGGGGATAAACTCATCTTT. Residues: CALGELNLPTYPLGDTLGDKLIF.

The chain is built from TRDV2 and TRDJ1; D is undetermined. Germline CDR1 reads GEAIGNYY; CDR2 reads EKD. Trimming left V 1 base short and J 11 bases short, with 7 bases between. The CDR3 extends over 10 amino acids. In DNA form, the CDR3 reads TGTGCCTGTGACACTTCCAATCTCATCTTT. Protein: CACDTSNLIF.

Comment on this clone: A far larger clone is a single base away, which makes a read error likely. Additional DNA sequences in this sample encode the identical CDR3. The J gene is TRDJ3, the V gene TRDV2; 7 positions agree with TRDD3. The CDR3 totals 18 residues. Germline CDR1 reads GEAIGNYY; CDR2 reads EKD. CDR3 in amino acids: CACDTVGDSSWDTRQMFF. CDR3 coding DNA: TGTGCCTGCGACACCGTGGGGGACAGCTCCTGGGACACCCGACAGATGTTTTTC.

The chain carries TRDV1 and TRDJ1; 7 bases line up with TRDD2. Germline CDR1 is TSWWSYY and CDR2 is QGS. V lost 2 bases, J lost 0 bases, and 18 bases stayed unmatched. CDR3 size: 20 residues. CDR3 residues: CALGETLSVPTLPYTDKLIF. The DNA of the CDR3 is TGTGCTCTTGGGGAAACACTTAGTGTTCCTACCCTCCCGTACACCGATAAACTCATCTTT.

In this sample, this clone turned up a few times. TCRdb attributes to this sequence the protein of a much larger clone, which differs from the DNA translation at residue 6; a read error is likely, and the protein displayed is translated from the DNA. The chain is built from TRDV2 and TRDJ1; TRDD3 matches at 11 bases. This CDR3 is built from 18 residues. The J segment lost 2 bases and the V segment lost 0 bases, leaving 10 bases of the junction unmatched. Germline V gene data show CDR1 as GEAIGNYY and CDR2 as EKD. The CDR3 DNA follows: TGTGCCTGTGACACCCCCTTTCGGCTGGGGGATACAACCGATAAACTCATCTTT. Amino acid sequence: CACDTPFRLGDTTDKLIF.

This clone has just one count. The chain couples TRDV2 to TRDJ1; 10 bases match TRDD3. The V segment lost 0 bases and the J segment 5 bases; nucleotides outside the gene matches: 11. Germline V gene sequence: CDR1 GEAIGNYY, CDR2 EKD. The CDR3 spans 17 residues. The CDR3 is CACDTVGGIRRGDKLIF. In DNA, the CDR3 is TGTGCCTGTGACACCGTCGGGGGGATACGGAGGGGTGATAAACTCATCTTT.

The chain couples TRDV1 to TRDJ1; 7 bases align to TRDD3. Germline-derived CDR1 and CDR2 are TSWWSYY and QGS. V was pared by 1 base and J by 11 bases, with 16 bases of the junction left unmatched. The CDR3 is 16 amino acids. The CDR3 here is CALGEPPHWGPEGLIF. Written as DNA, the CDR3 is TGTGCTCTTGGGGAACCGCCCCACTGGGGACCCGAAGGGCTCATCTTT.

This clone was observed a few times. V usage is TRDV2 and J usage is TRDJ1; D not resolved. Per germline, CDR1 GEAIGNYY and CDR2 EKD. V gave up 0 bases and J gave up 5 bases, with 18 bases separating them. The CDR3 is 16 residues long. The CDR3 loop is CACDTVLKDSPDKLIF. In DNA form, the CDR3 reads TGTGCCTGTGACACCGTGCTAAAAGATTCGCCGGATAAACTCATCTTT.

Worth noting for this clone: A read error is possible here, since a much larger clone lies one base away. The chain joins TRDV2 to TRDJ1; 7 bases map to TRDD3. The CDR3 loop spans 17 amino acids. The V gene end was trimmed by 2 bases and the J gene end by 0 bases; junction bases not matched to a gene: 11. The germline V gene has CDR1 GEAIGNYY and CDR2 EKD. The CDR3, as DNA: TGTGCCTGTGACAATATGGGGGACCACTCTTACACCGATAAACTCATCTTT. Translated: CACDNMGDHSYTDKLIF.

This clone has more than one count but fewer than ten. A far larger clone is one nucleotide away, so this likely arose from a read error. The identical CDR3 is also encoded by other nucleotide sequences in the sample. In DNA, the CDR3 is TGTGCCTGTGACACCCTTAGCCTTCCCACATCATTTTACACCGATAAACTCATCTTT. Translating gives CACDTLSLPTSFYTDKLIF. This chain links TRDV2 with TRDJ1; D perhaps matches TRDD2 (6 bases). CDR1 and CDR2 from the germline V gene are GEAIGNYY and EKD. The germline V and J ends were trimmed by 0 bases and 0 bases, with 22 bases remaining between them. The CDR3 sequence is 19 residues long.